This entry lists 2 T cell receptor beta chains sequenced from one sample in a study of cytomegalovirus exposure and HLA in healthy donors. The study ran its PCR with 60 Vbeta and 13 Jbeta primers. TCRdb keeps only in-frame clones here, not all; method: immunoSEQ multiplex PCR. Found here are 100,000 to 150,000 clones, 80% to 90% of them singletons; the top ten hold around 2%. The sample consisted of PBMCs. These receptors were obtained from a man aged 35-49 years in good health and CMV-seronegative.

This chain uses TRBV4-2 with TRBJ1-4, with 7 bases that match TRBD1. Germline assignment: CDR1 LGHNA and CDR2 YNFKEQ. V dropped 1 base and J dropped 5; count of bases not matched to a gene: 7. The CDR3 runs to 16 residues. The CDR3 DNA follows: TGTGCCAGCAGCCAAGGTACCGGGACAGAGAATGAAAAACTGTTTTTT. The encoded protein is CASSQGTGTENEKLFF.

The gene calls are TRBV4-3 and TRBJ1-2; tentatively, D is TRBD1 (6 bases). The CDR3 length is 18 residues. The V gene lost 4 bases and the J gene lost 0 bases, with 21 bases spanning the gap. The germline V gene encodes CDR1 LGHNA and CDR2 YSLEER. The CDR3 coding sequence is TGCGCCAGCAGCCGAGTGGACAGCAAAAAGGAGCCTAACTATGGCTACACCTTC. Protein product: CASSRVDSKKEPNYGYTF.